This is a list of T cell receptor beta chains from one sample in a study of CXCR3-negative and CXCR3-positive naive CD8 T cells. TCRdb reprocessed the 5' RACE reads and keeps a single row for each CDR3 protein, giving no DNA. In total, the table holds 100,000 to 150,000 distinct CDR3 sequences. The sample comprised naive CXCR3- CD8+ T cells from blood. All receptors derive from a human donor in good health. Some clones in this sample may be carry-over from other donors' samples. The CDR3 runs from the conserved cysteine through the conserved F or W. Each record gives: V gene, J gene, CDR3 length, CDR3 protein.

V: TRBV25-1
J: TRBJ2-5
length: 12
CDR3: CATTGTRETQYF

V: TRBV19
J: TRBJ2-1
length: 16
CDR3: CASSLTSASSYNEQFF

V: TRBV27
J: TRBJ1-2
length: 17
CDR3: CASSAVRGLLSNYGYTF

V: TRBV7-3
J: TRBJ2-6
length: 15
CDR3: CASSLEISGANVLTF

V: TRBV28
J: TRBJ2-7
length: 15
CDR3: CASRNVGLSTYEQYF

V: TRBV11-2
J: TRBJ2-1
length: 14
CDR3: CATSRGDRYNEQFF

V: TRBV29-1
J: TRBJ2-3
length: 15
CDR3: CSVQGWGASTDTQYF

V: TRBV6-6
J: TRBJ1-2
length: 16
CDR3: CASSYPGQLANYGYTF

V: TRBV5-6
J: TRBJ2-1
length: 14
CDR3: CASSFGTGTNEQFF

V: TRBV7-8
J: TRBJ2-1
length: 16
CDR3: CASSFTLAGAYNEQFF

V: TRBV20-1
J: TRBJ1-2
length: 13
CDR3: CSARLGAYLGYTF

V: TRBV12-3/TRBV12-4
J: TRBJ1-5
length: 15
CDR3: CASSLSGGDNQPQHF

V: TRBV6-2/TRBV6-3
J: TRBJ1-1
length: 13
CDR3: CASSHVDETEAFF

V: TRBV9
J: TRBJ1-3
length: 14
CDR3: CASSVDLSGNTIYF

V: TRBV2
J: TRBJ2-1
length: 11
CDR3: CASSEGGEQFF

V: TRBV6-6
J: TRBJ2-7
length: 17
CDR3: CASSYSGQGSLSYEQYF

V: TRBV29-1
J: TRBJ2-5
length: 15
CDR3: CSVVWTGQAQETQYF

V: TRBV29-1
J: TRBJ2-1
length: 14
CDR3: CSGIGTSQGNEQFF

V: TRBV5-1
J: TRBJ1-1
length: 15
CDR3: CASSWGGAPNTEAFF

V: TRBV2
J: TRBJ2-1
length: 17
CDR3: CASSEYRGGLAANEQFF

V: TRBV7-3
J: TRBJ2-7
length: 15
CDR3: CASSSTGGANDEQYF

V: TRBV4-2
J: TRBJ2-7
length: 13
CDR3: CASSQQAGYEQYF

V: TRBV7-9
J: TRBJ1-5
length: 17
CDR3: CASSLVKTGSINQPQHF

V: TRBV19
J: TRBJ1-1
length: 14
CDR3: CASSQGYMNTEAFF

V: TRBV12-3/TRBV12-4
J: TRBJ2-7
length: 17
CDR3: CASRRSRDRGLDYEQYF

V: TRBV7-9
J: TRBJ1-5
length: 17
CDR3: CASSLADSRGSNQPQHF

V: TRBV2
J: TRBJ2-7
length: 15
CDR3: CASSEGSGTAYEQYF

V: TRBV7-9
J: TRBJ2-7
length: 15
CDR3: CASSADWDTSYEQYF

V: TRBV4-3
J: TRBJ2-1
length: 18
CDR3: CASSQDWGLQSSYNEQFF

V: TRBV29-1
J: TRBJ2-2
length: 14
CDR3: CSVEWNSNTGELFF

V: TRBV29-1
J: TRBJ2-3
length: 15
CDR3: CSATRSGLAGFTQYF

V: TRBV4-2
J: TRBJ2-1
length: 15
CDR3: CASSTGLIINNEQFF

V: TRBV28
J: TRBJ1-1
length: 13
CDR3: CASSLPVNTEAFF

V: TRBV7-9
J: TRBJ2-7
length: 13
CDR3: CASTPGGTYEQYF

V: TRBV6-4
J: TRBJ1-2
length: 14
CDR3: CASSEWGTGYGYTF

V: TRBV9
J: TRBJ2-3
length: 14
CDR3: CASSVPENTDTQYF

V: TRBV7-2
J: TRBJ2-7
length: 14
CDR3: CASSFPGGSYEQYF

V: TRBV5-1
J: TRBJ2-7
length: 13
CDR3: CASRHRENYEQYF